This T cell receptor beta chain was recorded in a study of beta chain features in type 1 diabetes. Study findings and constraints: Across patients, naive, central memory and Treg TCRB repertoires exhibited apparently greater similarity than was observed across healthy donors.

Worth noting for this clone: Its matching antigen is unknown.

Sequenced material consisted of expressed TCRB transcripts (all of the isolated RNA was reverse transcribed). The table came from immunoSEQ multiplex PCR; TCRdb's copy has only in-frame clones and leaves some out. The sample has over 500,000 clones; roughly a sixth are singletons. Germline-derived CDR1 and CDR2 are SQVTM and ANQGSEA. This CDR3 is built from 17 residues. Deletions cut 7 bases from V and 2 bases from J, with 24 bases between. This chain uses TRBV29-1 with TRBJ2-1, with TRBD2 as a possible D gene (6 bases). This TCR derives from a young man in good health. Sequenced material: naive CD4+ T cells from blood. The CDR3 protein is CSALGPGGAFPYNEQFF. CDR3 in DNA: TGCAGCGCCCTTGGTCCCGGGGGAGCCTTCCCCTACAATGAGCAGTTCTTC.